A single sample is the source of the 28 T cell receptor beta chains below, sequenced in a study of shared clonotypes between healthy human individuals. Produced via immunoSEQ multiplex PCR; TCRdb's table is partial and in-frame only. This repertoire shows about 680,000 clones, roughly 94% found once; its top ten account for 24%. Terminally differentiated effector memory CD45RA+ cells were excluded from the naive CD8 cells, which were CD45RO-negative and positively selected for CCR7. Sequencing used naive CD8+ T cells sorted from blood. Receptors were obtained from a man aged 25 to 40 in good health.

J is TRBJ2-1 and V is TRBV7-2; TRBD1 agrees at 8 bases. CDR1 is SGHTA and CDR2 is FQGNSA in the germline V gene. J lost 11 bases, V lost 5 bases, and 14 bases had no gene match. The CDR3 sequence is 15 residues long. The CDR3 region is CASSVNPGAGGKQFF. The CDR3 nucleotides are TGTGCCAGCAGCGTAAACCCAGGGGCAGGGGGCAAGCAGTTCTTC.

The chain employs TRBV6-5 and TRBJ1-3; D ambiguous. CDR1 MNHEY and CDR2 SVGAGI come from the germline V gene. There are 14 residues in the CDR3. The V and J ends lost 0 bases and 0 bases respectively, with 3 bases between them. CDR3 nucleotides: TGTGCCAGCAGTTACTCGCCCTCTGGAAACACCATATATTTT. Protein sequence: CASSYSPSGNTIYF.

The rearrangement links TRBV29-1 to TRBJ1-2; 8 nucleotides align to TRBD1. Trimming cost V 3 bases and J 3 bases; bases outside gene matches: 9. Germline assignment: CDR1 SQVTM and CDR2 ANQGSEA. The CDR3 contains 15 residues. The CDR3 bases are TGCAGCGTTGACCTAGGGGGACAGGATGACTATGGCTACACCTTC. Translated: CSVDLGGQDDYGYTF. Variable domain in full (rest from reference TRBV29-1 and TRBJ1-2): SAVISQKPSRDICQRGTSLTIQCQVDSQVTMMFWYRQQPGQSLTLIATANQGSEATYESGFVIDKFPISRPNLTFSTLTVSNMSPEDSSIYLCSVDLGGQDDYGYTFGSGTRLTVV.

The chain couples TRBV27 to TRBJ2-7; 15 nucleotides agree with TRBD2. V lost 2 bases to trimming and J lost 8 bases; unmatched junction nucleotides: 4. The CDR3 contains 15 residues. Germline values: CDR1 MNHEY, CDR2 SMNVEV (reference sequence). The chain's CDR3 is CASSLGLAGGEQQYF. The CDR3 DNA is TGTGCCAGCAGTTTAGGACTAGCGGGAGGGGAGCAGCAGTACTTC.

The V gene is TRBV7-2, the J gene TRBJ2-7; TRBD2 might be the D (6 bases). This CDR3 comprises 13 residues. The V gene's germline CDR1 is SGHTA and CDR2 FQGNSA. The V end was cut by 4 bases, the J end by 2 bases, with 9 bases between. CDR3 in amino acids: CASSWTTPYEQYF. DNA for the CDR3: TGTGCCAGCAGCTGGACTACCCCCTACGAGCAGTACTTC. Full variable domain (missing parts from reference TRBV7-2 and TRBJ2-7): GAGVSQSPSNKVTEKGKDVELRCDPISGHTALYWYRQSLGQGLEFLIYFQGNSAPDKSGLPSDRFSAERTGGSVSTLTIQRTQQEDSAVYLCASSWTTPYEQYFGPGTRLTVT.

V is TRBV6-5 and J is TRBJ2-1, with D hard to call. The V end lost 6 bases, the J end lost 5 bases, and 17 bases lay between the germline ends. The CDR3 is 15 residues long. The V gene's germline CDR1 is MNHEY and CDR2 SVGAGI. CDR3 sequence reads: CASRAGPVQNNEQFF. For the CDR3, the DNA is TGTGCCAGCAGAGCCGGGCCGGTGCAAAACAATGAGCAGTTCTTC.

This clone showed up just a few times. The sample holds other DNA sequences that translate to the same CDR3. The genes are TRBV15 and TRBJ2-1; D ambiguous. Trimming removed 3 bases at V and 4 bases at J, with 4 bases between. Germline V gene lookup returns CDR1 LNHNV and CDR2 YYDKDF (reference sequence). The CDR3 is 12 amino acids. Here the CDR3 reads CATSRGYNEQFF. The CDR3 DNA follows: TGTGCCACCAGCAGGGGATACAATGAGCAGTTCTTC.

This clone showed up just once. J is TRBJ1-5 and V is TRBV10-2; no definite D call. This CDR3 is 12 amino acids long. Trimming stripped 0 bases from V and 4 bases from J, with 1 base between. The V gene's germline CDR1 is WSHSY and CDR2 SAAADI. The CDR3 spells CASSESNQPQHF. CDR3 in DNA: TGCGCCAGCAGTGAGTCTAATCAGCCCCAGCATTTT.

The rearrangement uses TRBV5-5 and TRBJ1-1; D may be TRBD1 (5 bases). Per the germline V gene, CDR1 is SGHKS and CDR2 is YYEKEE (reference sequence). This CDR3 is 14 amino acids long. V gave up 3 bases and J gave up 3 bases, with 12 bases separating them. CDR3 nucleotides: TGTGCCAGCAGCTCCTTTGGGGGGGACACTGAAGCTTTCTTT. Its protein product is CASSSFGGDTEAFF.

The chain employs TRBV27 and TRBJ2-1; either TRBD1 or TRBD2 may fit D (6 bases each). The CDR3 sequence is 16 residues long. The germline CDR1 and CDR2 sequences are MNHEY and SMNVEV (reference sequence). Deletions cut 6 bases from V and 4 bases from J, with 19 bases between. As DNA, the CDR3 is TGTGCCAGCAGCCTTATTAGCCGGGGGCTTTACAATGAGCAGTTCTTC. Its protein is CASSLISRGLYNEQFF.

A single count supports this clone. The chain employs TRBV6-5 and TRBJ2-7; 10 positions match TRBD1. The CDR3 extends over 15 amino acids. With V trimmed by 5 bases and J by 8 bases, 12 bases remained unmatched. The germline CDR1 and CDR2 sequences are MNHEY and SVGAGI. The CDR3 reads CASSTGTGDPGQQYF. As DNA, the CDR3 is TGTGCCAGCAGTACCGGGACAGGGGACCCGGGGCAGCAGTACTTC.

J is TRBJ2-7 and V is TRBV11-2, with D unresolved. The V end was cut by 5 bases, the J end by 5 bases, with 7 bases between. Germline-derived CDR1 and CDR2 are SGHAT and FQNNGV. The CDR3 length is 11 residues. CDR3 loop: CASSPGHEQYF. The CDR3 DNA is TGTGCCAGCAGCCCCGGCCACGAGCAGTACTTC.

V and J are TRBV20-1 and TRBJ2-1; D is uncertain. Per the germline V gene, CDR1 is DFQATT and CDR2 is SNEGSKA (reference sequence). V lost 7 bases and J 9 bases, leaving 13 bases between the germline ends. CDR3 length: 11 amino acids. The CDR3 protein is CSVPVGPEQFF. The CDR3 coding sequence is TGCAGTGTTCCTGTCGGGCCTGAGCAGTTCTTC.

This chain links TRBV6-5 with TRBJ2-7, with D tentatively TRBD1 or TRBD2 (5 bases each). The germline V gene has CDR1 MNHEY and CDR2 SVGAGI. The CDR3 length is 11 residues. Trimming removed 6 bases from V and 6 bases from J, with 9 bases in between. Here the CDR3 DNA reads TGTGCCAGCAGCATTGGGGGCGAGCAGTACTTC. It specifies CASSIGGEQYF.

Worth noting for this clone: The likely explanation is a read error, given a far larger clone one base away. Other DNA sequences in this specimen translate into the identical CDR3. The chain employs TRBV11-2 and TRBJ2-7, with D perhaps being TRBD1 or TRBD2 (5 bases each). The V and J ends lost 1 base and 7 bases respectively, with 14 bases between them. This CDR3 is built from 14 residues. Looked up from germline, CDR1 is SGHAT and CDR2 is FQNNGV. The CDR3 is CASSLVGGEYEQYF. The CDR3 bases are TGTGCCAGCAGCTTAGTTGGGGGAGAATATGAGCAGTACTTC. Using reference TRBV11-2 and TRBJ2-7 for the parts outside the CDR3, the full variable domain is EAGVAQSPRYKIIEKRQSVAFWCNPISGHATLYWYQQILGQGPKLLIQFQNNGVVDDSQLPKDRFSAERLKGVDSTLKIQPAKLEDSAVYLCASSLVGGEYEQYFGPGTRLTVT.

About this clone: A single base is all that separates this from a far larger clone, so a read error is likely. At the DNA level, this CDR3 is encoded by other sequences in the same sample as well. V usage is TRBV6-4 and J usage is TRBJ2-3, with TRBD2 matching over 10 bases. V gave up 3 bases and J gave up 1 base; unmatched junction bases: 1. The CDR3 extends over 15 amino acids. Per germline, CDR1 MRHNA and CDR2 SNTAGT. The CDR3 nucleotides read TGTGCCAGCAGTGAGGGGACTAGCGGCACAGATACGCAGTATTTT. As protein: CASSEGTSGTDTQYF.

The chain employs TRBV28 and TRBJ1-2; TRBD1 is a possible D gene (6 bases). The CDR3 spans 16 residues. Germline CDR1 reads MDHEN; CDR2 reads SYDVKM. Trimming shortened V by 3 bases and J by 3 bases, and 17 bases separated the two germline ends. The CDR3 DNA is TGTGCCAGCAGTTTCAGGGGCGGGTCATTGTACTATGGCTACACCTTC. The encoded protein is CASSFRGGSLYYGYTF.

This chain's CDR3 is CASSSLSTGIAKNIQYF. The CDR3, as DNA: TGTGCCAGCAGTTCCCTCTCTACAGGAATAGCCAAAAACATTCAGTACTTC. V usage is TRBV27 and J usage is TRBJ2-4; tentative D call: TRBD1 (5 bases). The CDR3 runs 17 residues. The V gene's germline CDR1 is MNHEY and CDR2 SMNVEV (reference sequence). Trimming took 4 bases from V and 0 from J, leaving 16 bases between them.

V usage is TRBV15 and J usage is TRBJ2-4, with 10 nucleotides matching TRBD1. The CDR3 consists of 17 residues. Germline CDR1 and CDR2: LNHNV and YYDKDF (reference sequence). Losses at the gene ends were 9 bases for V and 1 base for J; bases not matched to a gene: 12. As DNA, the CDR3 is TGTGCCACAAGCGACAGGGGGCTGGGGGAGGCCAAAAACATTCAGTACTTC. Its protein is CATSDRGLGEAKNIQYF. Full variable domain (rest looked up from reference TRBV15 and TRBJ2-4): DAMVIQNPRYQVTQFGKPVTLSCSQTLNHNVMYWYQQKSSQAPKLLFHYYDKDFNNEADTPDNFQSRRPNTSFCFLDIRSPGLGDTAMYLCATSDRGLGEAKNIQYFGAGTRLSVL.

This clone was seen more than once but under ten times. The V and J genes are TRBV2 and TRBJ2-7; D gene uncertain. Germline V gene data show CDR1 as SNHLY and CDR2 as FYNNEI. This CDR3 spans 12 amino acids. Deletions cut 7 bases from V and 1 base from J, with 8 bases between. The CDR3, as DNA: TGTGCCAGCACTTCAGAATCCTACGAGCAGTACTTC. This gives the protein CASTSESYEQYF.

DNA for the CDR3: TGCAGCGTTCACGAACCAAGCTCCTACGAGCAGTACTTC. Its translation: CSVHEPSSYEQYF. V gene TRBV29-1 combines with J gene TRBJ2-7, with unresolved D. The V and J ends lost 5 bases and 0 bases respectively, with 11 bases between them. The length of the CDR3 is 13 residues. The germline V gene encodes CDR1 SQVTM and CDR2 ANQGSEA.

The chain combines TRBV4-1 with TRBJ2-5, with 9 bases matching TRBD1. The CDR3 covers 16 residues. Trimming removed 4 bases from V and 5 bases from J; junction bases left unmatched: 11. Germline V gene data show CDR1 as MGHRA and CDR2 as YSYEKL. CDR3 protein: CASSPGTGPSGETQYF. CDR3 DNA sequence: TGCGCCAGCAGCCCGGGGACAGGGCCCTCCGGGGAGACCCAGTACTTC.

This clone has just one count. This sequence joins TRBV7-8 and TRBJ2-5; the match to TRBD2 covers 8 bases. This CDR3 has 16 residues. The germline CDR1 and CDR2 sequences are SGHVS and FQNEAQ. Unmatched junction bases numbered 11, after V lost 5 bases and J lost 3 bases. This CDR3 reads CASSPYLATSEETQYF. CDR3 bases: TGTGCCAGCAGCCCCTATCTAGCGACTAGCGAAGAGACCCAGTACTTC.

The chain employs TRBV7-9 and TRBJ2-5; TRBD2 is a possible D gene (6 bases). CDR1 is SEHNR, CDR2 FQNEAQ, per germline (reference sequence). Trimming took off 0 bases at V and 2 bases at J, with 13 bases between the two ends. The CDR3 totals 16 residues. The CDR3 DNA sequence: TGTGCCAGCAGCTTAGCGGCCAAGGGACTTCAAGAGACCCAGTACTTC. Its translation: CASSLAAKGLQETQYF. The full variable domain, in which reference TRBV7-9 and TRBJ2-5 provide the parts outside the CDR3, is DTGVSQNPRHKITKRGQNVTFRCDPISEHNRLYWYRQTLGQGPEFLTYFQNEAQLEKSRLLSDRFSAERPKGSFSTLEIQRTEQGDSAMYLCASSLAAKGLQETQYFGPGTRLLVL.

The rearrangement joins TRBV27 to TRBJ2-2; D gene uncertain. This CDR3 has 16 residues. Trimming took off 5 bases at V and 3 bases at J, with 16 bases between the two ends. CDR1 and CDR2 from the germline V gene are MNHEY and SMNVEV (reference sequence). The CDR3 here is CASSPLPVGDTGELFF. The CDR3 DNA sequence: TGTGCCAGCAGTCCCCTCCCCGTTGGGGACACCGGGGAGCTGTTTTTT.

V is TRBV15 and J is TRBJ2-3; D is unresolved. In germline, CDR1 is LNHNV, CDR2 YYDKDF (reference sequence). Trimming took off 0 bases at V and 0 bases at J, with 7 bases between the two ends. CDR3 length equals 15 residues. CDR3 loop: CATSRELDSTDTQYF. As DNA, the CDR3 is TGTGCCACCAGCAGAGAACTTGACAGCACAGATACGCAGTATTTT.

The CDR3 nucleotides are TGCGCCAGCAGCTCCGGGCTGAACACTGAAGCTTTCTTT. Encoded protein: CASSSGLNTEAFF. The chain employs TRBV4-3 and TRBJ1-1; no definite D call. The CDR3 is 13 residues long. The germline V and J ends were trimmed by 5 bases and 0 bases, with 7 bases remaining between them. Germline V gene data show CDR1 as LGHNA and CDR2 as YSLEER.

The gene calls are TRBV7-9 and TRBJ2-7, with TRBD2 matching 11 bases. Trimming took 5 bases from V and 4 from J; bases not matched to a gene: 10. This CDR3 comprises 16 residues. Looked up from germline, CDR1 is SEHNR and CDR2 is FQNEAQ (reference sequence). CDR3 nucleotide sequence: TGTGCCAGCAGCCCCGTCGGGACTAGCGGTACGTACGAGCAGTACTTC. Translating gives CASSPVGTSGTYEQYF.